These T cell receptor beta chains were read from a single sample in a study of T cells after yellow fever vaccination. TCRdb used MiXCR to reprocess the 5' RACE reads, holding one entry per CDR3 protein. The table shows 250,000 or so distinct CDR3 sequences, with about 3.9% occurring only once. Sequencing used PBMCs, obtained 15 days after the yellow fever booster vaccination. The receptors were sampled from a young man who received the YFV17D yellow fever vaccine. Each CDR3 is given with its conserved first and last residue. Each record gives: CDR3 length, clone size, V gene, J gene, D gene, CDR3 DNA, CDR3 protein. The D gene is left open where the match is weak. Clone size is stated in some rows and not others, as once, few, many or a class when expanded.

14,.,TRBV19,TRBJ1-5,.,TGTGCCAGTAGTATTCCCGGCCAGCATCAGCCCCAGCATTTT,CASSIPGQHQPQHF
14,many,TRBV28,TRBJ1-4,.,TGTGCCAGCACCCGACAGCGTTTTAATGAAAAACTGTTTTTT,CASTRQRFNEKLFF
11,.,TRBV30,TRBJ1-6,.,TGTGCCTCCGGAGGTAATTCACCCCTCCACTTT,CASGGNSPLHF
15,.,TRBV19,TRBJ1-6,.,TGTGCCAGTAGTCCAGATTCTATCTATAATTCACCCCTCCACTTT,CASSPDSIYNSPLHF
13,many,TRBV6-2/TRBV6-3,TRBJ2-1,.,TGTGCCAGCAGTTTTTCCGGTTACAATGAGCAGTTCTTC,CASSFSGYNEQFF
13,many,TRBV24-1,TRBJ2-3,.,TGTGCCACCAGTGATCTCGTTGGAAATACGCAGTATTTT,CATSDLVGNTQYF
12,many,TRBV12-3/TRBV12-4,TRBJ1-4,.,TGTGCCAGCAGTTCAGCTAATGAAAAACTGTTTTTT,CASSSANEKLFF
14,many,TRBV4-3,TRBJ2-7,TRBD2,TGCGCCAGCAGCCCCAGCGGGGGGTACTACGAGCAGTACTTC,CASSPSGGYYEQYF
15,many,TRBV11-2,TRBJ2-1,TRBD2,TGTGCCAGCAGCTTAGAACTAGCGGGGGGGAATGAGCAGTTCTTC,CASSLELAGGNEQFF
13,many,TRBV7-8,TRBJ1-5,.,TGTGCCAGCAGCCCCCGACCCAATCAGCCCCAGCATTTT,CASSPRPNQPQHF
15,few,TRBV7-2,TRBJ1-5,.,TGTGCCAGCAGCCCCTGGACGGGTCAAAATCAGCCCCAGCATTTT,CASSPWTGQNQPQHF
13,few,TRBV20-1,TRBJ1-5,.,TGCAGTGCTAGAGTCCAGGAATATCAGCCCCAGCATTTT,CSARVQEYQPQHF
11,many,TRBV28,TRBJ1-2,TRBD1,TGTGCCAGCAGTGAGGACAGGGGCTACACCTTC,CASSEDRGYTF
17,many,TRBV7-9,TRBJ2-1,TRBD2,TGTGCCAGCAGCTTAGCGGAGGGACTAGCGTTACGGGATGAGCAGTTCTTC,CASSLAEGLALRDEQFF
18,many,TRBV7-2,TRBJ1-2,.,TGTGCCAGCAGCCCCTACTCGACAGTAGCATTCTTAAAGGATGGCTACACCTTC,CASSPYSTVAFLKDGYTF
11,many,TRBV29-1,TRBJ1-2,.,TGCAGCTCTCTTACCGAGGGCGGCTACACCTTC,CSSLTEGGYTF
16,many,TRBV12-3/TRBV12-4,TRBJ1-5,.,TGTGCCAGCAGTTTAGCTTACGGATATAGCAATCAGCCCCAGCATTTT,CASSLAYGYSNQPQHF
14,many,TRBV30,TRBJ2-3,.,TGTGCCTGGAGGTCCAGCTATAGCACAGATACGCAGTATTTT,CAWRSSYSTDTQYF
15,many,TRBV4-1,TRBJ1-5,.,TGCGCCAGCAGCCAAGTCGGCCAGGGTCTTCAGCCCCAGCATTTT,CASSQVGQGLQPQHF
15,.,TRBV7-2,TRBJ2-1,TRBD1,TGTGCCAGCAGCGGGGACAGGGGCTCCTACAATGAGCAGTTCTTC,CASSGDRGSYNEQFF
13,many,TRBV7-2,TRBJ1-5,.,TGTGCCAGCAGCTTATCAGGGTATCAGCCCCAGCATTTT,CASSLSGYQPQHF
13,many,TRBV27,TRBJ1-1,.,TGTGCCAGCAGTATGAGAGTGGGGACTGAAGCTTTCTTT,CASSMRVGTEAFF
14,many,TRBV5-1,TRBJ1-1,.,TGCGCCAGCAGCGTAATGGGGACGGCAACTGAAGCTTTCTTT,CASSVMGTATEAFF
14,.,TRBV7-2,TRBJ2-1,.,TGTGCCAGCAGGGACCGGAGCTCCTACAATGAGCAGTTCTTC,CASRDRSSYNEQFF
15,.,TRBV5-4,TRBJ1-1,.,TGTGCCAGCAGCTTGACAGGCTTCATGAACACTGAAGCTTTCTTT,CASSLTGFMNTEAFF
14,many,TRBV4-3,TRBJ2-2,.,TGCGCCAGCAGCCACCTAATGGCGGGTCAGGGGCTGTTTTTT,CASSHLMAGQGLFF
15,.,TRBV5-1,TRBJ2-7,.,TGCGCCAGCAGCTTGGCGGGCAGGACCCCCTACGAGCAGTACTTC,CASSLAGRTPYEQYF
14,many,TRBV7-8,TRBJ1-2,.,TGTGCCAGCAGCTTGGATGGAGGGGGCTATGGCTACACCTTC,CASSLDGGGYGYTF
15,many,TRBV6-2/TRBV6-3,TRBJ1-2,.,TGTGCCAGCAGTTACTCGTGGGCAGGGGAGGATGGCTACACCTTC,CASSYSWAGEDGYTF